This paragraph reports one TCR beta chain. Per the original data handling: Counts of nucleated cells, estimated from reference gene primer amplification, were obtained. This table comes from immunoSEQ multiplex PCR, and its TCRdb copy is limited to in-frame clones, with some not included. V and J calls plus clone size are reproduced from that table; the DNA served to infer D and trimming. Of some 150,000 clones listed, 70% to 85% were seen once; the top ten hold under 9.5%. The data were taken from a study of blood T cell repertoires in COVID-19. Overall study context: Nucleic acid was either cDNA or gDNA, and it came from T cells, B-cell-depleted T cells, or PBMCs.

Study members were between about 18 and 100 years old and lived in some 26 US regions. Looked up from germline, CDR1 is SGHNT and CDR2 is YYREEE (reference sequence). V dropped 0 bases and J dropped 8 bases, with 11 bases sitting between them. The CDR3 length is 13 residues. The sequence was obtained from a man over 45 who had recovered from COVID-19. Sequencing was carried out using PBMCs or T cells enriched from blood (not recorded which). The chain couples TRBV5-4 to TRBJ1-2; weak D call: TRBD1 (6 bases). The CDR3 DNA reads TGTGCCAGCAGCTTGGACAGGGATCGGGGCTACACCTTC. Its translation: CASSLDRDRGYTF. Combining the CDR3 with reference TRBV5-4 and TRBJ1-2 gives the whole variable domain ETGVTQSPTHLIKTRGQQVTLRCSSQSGHNTVSWYQQALGQGPQFIFQYYREEENGRGNFPPRFSGLQFPNYSSELNVNALELDDSALYLCASSLDRDRGYTFGSGTRLTVV.